This T cell receptor (beta chain) was retrieved from a study of blood T cells in healthy people across ages. This clonotype came up once. CDR1 and CDR2 from the germline V gene are MNHEY and SVGEGT. There are 19 residues in the CDR3. V gave up 7 bases and J gave up 9 bases; unmatched junction bases: 26. The second PCR ran about 6 to 12 cycles with a sample-barcoded 5' primer and J-beta primers. Every cDNA molecule bore a tag from a template-switch adaptor containing 12 random nucleotides. TCRdb processed the 5' RACE reads anew with MiXCR; each CDR3 protein has one entry. The sample holds over a million distinct CDR3 sequences; less than 45% are singletons and the top ten take approximately 4%.

The sequence was obtained from a woman in her late teens or twenties in good health. The sequenced sample was blood. V gene TRBV6-2 or TRBV6-3 combines with J gene TRBJ2-3; 9 bases are a match to TRBD2. CDR3 protein: CASTPGVDGVAGVGETQYF. In nucleotides, the CDR3 is TGTGCCAGCACCCCGGGGGTCGACGGGGTAGCGGGAGTTGGAGAGACGCAGTATTTT.